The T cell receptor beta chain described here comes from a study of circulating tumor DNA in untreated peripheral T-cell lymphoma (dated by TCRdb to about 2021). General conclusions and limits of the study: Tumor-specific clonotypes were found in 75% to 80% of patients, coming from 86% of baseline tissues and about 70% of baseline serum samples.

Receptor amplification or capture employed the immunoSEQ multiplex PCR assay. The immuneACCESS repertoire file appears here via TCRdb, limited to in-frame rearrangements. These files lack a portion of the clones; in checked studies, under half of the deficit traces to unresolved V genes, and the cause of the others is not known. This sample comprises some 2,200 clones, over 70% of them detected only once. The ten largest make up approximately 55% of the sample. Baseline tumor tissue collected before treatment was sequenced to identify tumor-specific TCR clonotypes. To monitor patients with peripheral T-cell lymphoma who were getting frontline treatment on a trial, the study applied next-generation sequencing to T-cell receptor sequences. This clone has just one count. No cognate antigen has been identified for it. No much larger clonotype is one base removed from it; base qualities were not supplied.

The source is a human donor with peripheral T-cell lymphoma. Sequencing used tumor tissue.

DNA sequence: TGTGCCAGCAGCCAATTGATCGGCAATGAGCAGTTCTTC. Its protein product is CASSQLIGNEQFF. The V and J segments used are TRBV16 and TRBJ2-1, with the D gene too uncertain to name. From the cysteine through the phenylalanine, the CDR3 covers 13 amino acids. The entry retains the CDR3 DNA only, 39 bases that are in frame from base 1. V gives up 1 base and J gives up 6 bases, and the segment between their germline ends measures 7 bases. The germline V gene sets CDR1 to KGHSY and CDR2 to FQNENV.